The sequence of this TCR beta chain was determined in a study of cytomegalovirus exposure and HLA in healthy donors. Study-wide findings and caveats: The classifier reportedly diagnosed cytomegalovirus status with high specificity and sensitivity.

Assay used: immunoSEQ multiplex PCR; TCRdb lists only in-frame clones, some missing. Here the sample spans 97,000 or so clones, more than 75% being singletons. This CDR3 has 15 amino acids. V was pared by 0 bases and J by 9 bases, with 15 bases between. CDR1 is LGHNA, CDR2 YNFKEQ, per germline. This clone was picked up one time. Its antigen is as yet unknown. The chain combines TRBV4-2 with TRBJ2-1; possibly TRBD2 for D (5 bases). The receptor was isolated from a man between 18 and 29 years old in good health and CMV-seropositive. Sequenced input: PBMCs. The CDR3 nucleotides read TGTGCCAGCAGCCAAGACTACAACCGGAGGCGTGAGCAGTTCTTC. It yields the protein CASSQDYNRRREQFF.